Listed below are T cell receptor beta chains from one sample, sequenced in a study of blood T cells in healthy people across ages. TCRdb independently ran MiXCR on the 5' RACE reads; one entry per CDR3 protein. This table holds around 2 million distinct CDR3 sequences, about two fifths found once. Input material: blood. These receptor sequences come from a human donor in good health. CDR3s include the opening cysteine and the closing phenylalanine or tryptophan. Each record gives: V gene, CDR3 protein.

v_gene: TRBV11-2
CDR3aa: CASSLRSLQFTDTQYF

v_gene: TRBV21-1
CDR3aa: CASNPQGRVMDGYTF

v_gene: TRBV7-2
CDR3aa: CASSLMRSEETQYF

v_gene: TRBV7-8
CDR3aa: CASSLVPLARTDTQYF

v_gene: TRBV6-2/TRBV6-3
CDR3aa: CASTHHGNLYEQYF

v_gene: TRBV7-8
CDR3aa: CASSPFLGQNYEQYF

v_gene: TRBV7-2
CDR3aa: CASTTIRQGGQYF

v_gene: TRBV6-1
CDR3aa: CASSEGGTDGTDTQYF

v_gene: TRBV5-5
CDR3aa: CASSEDLYEQYF

v_gene: TRBV28
CDR3aa: CASSFDIRIRGTGELFF

v_gene: TRBV9
CDR3aa: CASSVANGNTIYF

v_gene: TRBV3-1
CDR3aa: CASSAPRGYGKLFF

v_gene: TRBV2
CDR3aa: CASSEGGVGNRPQHF

v_gene: TRBV12-3/TRBV12-4
CDR3aa: CASSAQHWGKVEQYF

v_gene: TRBV20-1
CDR3aa: CSARQARSDDGYTF

v_gene: TRBV27
CDR3aa: CASSLFRIGRETQYF

v_gene: TRBV10-3
CDR3aa: CAIREKSTGELFF

v_gene: TRBV3-1
CDR3aa: CASSPTDRTEAFF

v_gene: TRBV20-1
CDR3aa: CSADSGGLSYEQYF

v_gene: TRBV6-2/TRBV6-3
CDR3aa: CASSYGGRPILEQFF

v_gene: TRBV27
CDR3aa: CASSLWAGGRRANVLTF

v_gene: TRBV4-2
CDR3aa: CASSQDPGEYEKLFF

v_gene: TRBV6-2/TRBV6-3
CDR3aa: CASSYDLTYEQYF

v_gene: TRBV7-6
CDR3aa: CASSPSTGDPYGYTF

v_gene: TRBV7-9
CDR3aa: CASSSGQAYYGYTF

v_gene: TRBV5-1
CDR3aa: CASSLVTGEVDTQYF

v_gene: TRBV9
CDR3aa: CASSVAGSSWETQYF

v_gene: TRBV10-3
CDR3aa: CAITSGDEQFF

v_gene: TRBV24-1
CDR3aa: CATSDPSRGQGGSGYTF

v_gene: TRBV15
CDR3aa: CATSRDRGFEGLIKPQHF

v_gene: TRBV12-3/TRBV12-4
CDR3aa: CASTRLTMGSPLHF

v_gene: TRBV9
CDR3aa: CASSVDGVGRNNEQFF

v_gene: TRBV4-3
CDR3aa: CASSLKGQGDYGYTF

v_gene: TRBV7-9
CDR3aa: CASSLAPSGGMYNEQFF

v_gene: TRBV12-3/TRBV12-4
CDR3aa: CASSLALVLDPLAKNIQYF

v_gene: TRBV4-3
CDR3aa: CASSQVGRVVEEQFF

v_gene: TRBV20-1
CDR3aa: CSARAVTYSNQPQHF

v_gene: TRBV2
CDR3aa: CASSETQGFLPGYTF

v_gene: TRBV12-3/TRBV12-4
CDR3aa: CASSPGLGELRAFF

v_gene: TRBV7-6
CDR3aa: CASSSKRTGVHEQYF

v_gene: TRBV7-2
CDR3aa: CASSLALGIYNEQFF